One sample yielded the 9 T cell receptor beta chains listed below, sequenced in a study of blood T cell repertoires in COVID-19. The assay was immunoSEQ multiplex PCR, and TCRdb's table has in-frame clones only and misses some. The repertoire holds around 160,000 clones, with 84% as singletons. Material: PBMCs or T cells enriched from blood (not recorded which). The receptors were sampled from a woman aged 45-60 years who had been exposed to COVID-19.

The J gene is TRBJ2-2, the V gene TRBV6-2 or TRBV6-3; D not certain. Germline CDR1 is MNHEY and CDR2 is SVGEGT. V was pared by 2 bases and J by 5 bases, with 9 bases between. This CDR3 contains 14 residues. This CDR3 is CASSYGGNTGELFF. The CDR3, as DNA: TGTGCCAGCAGTTACGGCGGAAATACCGGGGAGCTGTTTTTT.

The chain links TRBV6-6 to TRBJ1-6; a weak D match, TRBD1 (6 bases). CDR3 length: 17 residues. Trimming took 6 bases from V and 1 from J, leaving 16 bases between them. Germline assignment: CDR1 MNHNY and CDR2 SVGAGI (reference sequence). CDR3 loop: CASSRTTGISYNSPLHF. CDR3 sequence (DNA): TGTGCCAGCAGCCGAACGACAGGCATATCCTATAATTCACCCCTCCACTTT.

The chain joins TRBV3-1 (or the pseudogene TRBV3-2) to TRBJ2-7; 7 bases agree with TRBD1. With 3 bases clipped from V and 4 bases from J, the junction kept 6 bases outside the gene matches. The CDR3 extends over 14 amino acids. The germline gives CDR1 LGHDT, CDR2 YNNKEL (reference sequence). CDR3 DNA sequence: TGTGCCAGCAGCCAGTATGGGACAGAGTACGAGCAGTACTTC. Amino acids: CASSQYGTEYEQYF.

The chain combines TRBV11-2 with TRBJ1-2; no firm D call. The CDR3 sequence is 16 residues long. The V and J ends lost 4 bases and 2 bases respectively, with 17 bases between them. CDR1 is SGHAT, CDR2 FQNNGV, per germline. The CDR3 here is CASSSGRNDINYGYTF. CDR3 sequence (DNA): TGTGCCAGCAGCTCCGGGAGGAACGACATCAACTATGGCTACACCTTC.

The gene calls are TRBV27 and TRBJ2-7; 9 bases map to TRBD1. The germline V gene has CDR1 MNHEY and CDR2 SMNVEV (reference sequence). V was clipped by 1 base and J by 5 bases; unmatched bases: 6. This CDR3 has 15 residues. The DNA of the CDR3 is TGTGCCAGCAGTTTATTGGGGGACAGGGACCACGAGCAGTACTTC. Translating it yields CASSLLGDRDHEQYF.

The chain carries TRBV5-1 and TRBJ2-3; possibly TRBD2 for D (6 bases). V lost 0 bases and J 0 bases, leaving 11 bases between the germline ends. The CDR3 covers 16 residues. Per germline, CDR1 SGHRS and CDR2 YFSETQ. The CDR3, as DNA: TGCGCCAGCAGCTTGGTTCGTAGCGGTAGCACAGATACGCAGTATTTT. Protein sequence: CASSLVRSGSTDTQYF.

The chain's CDR3 is CASSGTGYYGYTF. The CDR3, as DNA: TGTGCCAGCAGCGGGACAGGGTACTATGGCTACACCTTC. The V call is TRBV13, the J call TRBJ1-2; 9 nucleotides match TRBD1. Germline assignment: CDR1 PRHDT and CDR2 FYEKMQ (reference sequence). The length of the CDR3 is 13 residues. V lost 5 bases, J lost 3 bases, and 1 base stayed unmatched.

The gene calls are TRBV21-1 and TRBJ2-2; the table's TRBD1 call for D was not verified on the DNA. TRBV21-1 is a documented pseudogene. This CDR3 is 16 amino acids long. In DNA, the CDR3 is TGTGCCAGCTTCATCCCGGGACAGGGGAGGGCCGGGGAGCTGTTTTTT. It translates to CASFIPGQGRAGELFF.

V usage is TRBV7-2 and J usage is TRBJ2-7; 7 bases map to TRBD2. Trimming cost V 5 bases and J 2 bases; bases outside gene matches: 15. The CDR3 contains 17 residues. Germline V gene data show CDR1 as SGHTA and CDR2 as FQGNSA. The CDR3 nucleotides read TGTGCCAGCAGCCAAGAGATGGGGGGGAGGAGGACCTACGAGCAGTACTTC. Its protein is CASSQEMGGRRTYEQYF.